This T cell receptor beta chain was observed in a study of long-term antiretroviral therapy in people with HIV. Study-level points and caveats: Controls exceeded HIV repertoires in CDR3 length range. No data on ART adherence, viral resistance or therapy changes. Post-ART, diversity grew, though it stayed under transplant donor control levels.

Every donor had one or more pre-ART and two or more post-ART PBMC samples. An immunoSEQ assay, version v3.0, was performed at survey level. Profiling relied on immunoSEQ multiplex PCR, and the TCRdb table lists in-frame clones only, not all of them. Of more than 25,000 clones listed, more than 80% are singletons. CDR3 length: 15 residues. V dropped 2 bases and J dropped 6; count of bases not matched to a gene: 5. Looked up from germline, CDR1 is MNHEY and CDR2 is SVGAGI. Turning to this clone: Its target is not known.

The chain is built from TRBV6-5 and TRBJ2-1; the match to TRBD2 covers 9 bases. The TCR comes from a man aged 40-49 years with HIV. Material: unsorted PBMCs, obtained 3 years after starting antiretroviral therapy. CDR3 coding DNA: TGTGCCAGCAGTTACGCCGGACTAGCGCCCAATGAGCAGTTCTTC. Its translation: CASSYAGLAPNEQFF.